This TCR beta chain stems from a study of blood T cells in healthy people across ages. This clonotype was counted only a few times. PCR was performed a second time for roughly 7 to 12 cycles using a sample-barcoded 5' primer and a J-beta primer mix. TCRdb reanalysed the 5' RACE reads using MiXCR and keeps one entry per CDR3 protein. The data hold about 730,000 distinct CDR3 sequences, with 35% to 45% observed a single time. CDR1 and CDR2 (germline): MDHEN, SYDVKM. The CDR3 covers 14 residues. Trimming left V 6 bases short and J 8 bases short, with 14 bases between. The sequence derives from a woman aged 60-75 years in good health. The sequencing sample was made of blood. V usage is TRBV28 and J usage is TRBJ2-6; the D is unclear. CDR3 coding DNA: TGTGCCAGCAGCCCCCATGGGGTGTCCAACGTCCTGACTTTC. Its translation: CASSPHGVSNVLTF.